The present T cell receptor beta chain was sequenced within a study of CD8+ T cells in alopecia areata. General study points: Relative to normal scalp, lesional scalp, especially alopecia totalis/universalis, showed higher clonality. Patients shared TCRs less clearly than mice did, possibly owing to HLA. Sequencing of scalp samples also captures resident alphabeta T cells of normal skin.

In each case, RNA was isolated and then reverse transcribed into cDNA as the sequencing template. This table comes from immunoSEQ multiplex PCR, and its TCRdb copy is limited to in-frame clones, with some not included. Of some 160,000 clones listed, roughly 60% are singletons. There are a few counts of this clone. Its antigen is undetermined. At one end, the junction sequence differs from germline, possibly due to a read error. This CDR3 contains 13 residues. Germline CDR1 and CDR2: SQVTM and ANQGSEA. Separation by sorting yielded CD4+ and CD8+ T cells from PBMCs. Sequencing was done on a sample of CD8+ T cells sorted from blood. The V gene is TRBV29-1, the J gene TRBJ1-1; the D gene is possibly TRBD1 (5 bases). This clonotype was obtained from a human donor in good health. CDR3 loop: CSVAGQMNTEAFF. The CDR3 DNA follows: TGCAGCGTTGCGGGGCAGATGAATACTGAAGCTTTCTTT.